These 5 T cell receptor beta chains were all obtained from the same sample, sequenced in a study of molecular identifiers for immune sequencing clone quantification. TCRdb independently ran MiXCR on the PCR reads; one entry per CDR3 protein. The repertoire has 63,000 or so distinct CDR3 sequences, around a sixth of them found once; the top ten carry over 1.2%. The sample was naive CD8+ T cells from blood, with Jurkat cell RNA spiked in. As to subset: FACS-sorted CD8+CD4-CCR7+CD45RA+ naive T cells. These receptors were taken from a human donor in good health. Some libraries in this study had Jurkat cell RNA spiked in.

Regarding this clonotype: A single base separates this from a much larger clone, so it may be a read error. This chain links TRBV5-4 with TRBJ2-7; the match to TRBD1 covers 7 bases. The germline gives CDR1 SGHNT, CDR2 YYREEE (reference sequence). The trim removed 4 bases at V and 8 bases at J, leaving 12 bases unmatched. This CDR3 comprises 14 residues. CDR3 sequence reads: CASSPYRGSHKQYF. The CDR3 coding sequence is TGTGCCAGCAGCCCCTACAGGGGTTCCCACAAGCAGTACTTC.

This clonotype showed up many times. V is TRBV20-1 and J is TRBJ2-4, with TRBD2 identical over 7 bases. This CDR3 is 14 amino acids long. CDR1 is DFQATT, CDR2 SNEGSKA, per germline (reference sequence). The trim removed 4 bases at V and 2 bases at J, leaving 5 bases unmatched. This chain's CDR3 is CSAILAATKNIQYF. The CDR3 DNA is TGCAGTGCTATTCTAGCGGCAACCAAAAACATTCAGTACTTC.

Concerning this clonotype itself: A read error is possible here, since a much larger clone lies one base away. V usage is TRBV9 and J usage is TRBJ2-7; D is unresolved. This CDR3 contains 13 residues. Germline assignment: CDR1 SGDLS and CDR2 YYNGEE. This CDR3 is CASSVVPGYEQDF. Here the CDR3 DNA reads TGTGCCAGCAGCGTAGTTCCCGGGTACGAGCAGGACTTC.

This clonotype was seen just once. The gene calls are TRBV11-2 and TRBJ1-3; 7 nucleotides agree with TRBD1. CDR3 length: 18 residues. Trimming removed 1 base from V and 3 bases from J; junction bases left unmatched: 12. Germline CDR1 is SGHAT and CDR2 is FQNNGV. The CDR3 DNA reads TGTGCCAGCAGCTTAGGCCCTTCTACAGGGGCTGATGGAAACACCATATATTTT. This codes for CASSLGPSTGADGNTIYF.

This clonotype was seen at least ten times. An end of the junction does not agree with germline; a read error may underlie this. This chain joins TRBV7-9 and TRBJ2-2, with a possible D match to TRBD2 (6 bases). Germline-derived CDR1 and CDR2 are SEHNR and FQNEAQ (reference sequence). The CDR3 is 15 residues long. The DNA for the CDR3 is TGTGCCAGCAGTGTTGGTCGCGGGAACGCCGGGGAGCTGTTTTTT. This translates into CASSVGRGNAGELFF.